This T cell receptor beta chain was retrieved from a study of response to subunit inactivated influenza vaccine. Germline values: CDR1 MNHNY, CDR2 SVGAGI (reference sequence). The length of the CDR3 is 14 residues. This clonotype has a count of ten or more. Antigen: not known. The junction differs from germline at one of its ends, possibly a read error. TCRdb used MiXCR to reprocess the RT-PCR reads, holding one entry per CDR3 protein. The repertoire has 430,000 or so distinct CDR3 sequences, over 9.5% of them found once; the top ten carry 10% to 15%. The study's findings and limits: Authors suggested seasonal influenza vaccinations each recruit few new T cells.

The sample was PBMCs from blood, taken roughly 48 days after vaccination. This clonotype originated in a man aged 45 to 65 who received an inactivated influenza vaccine. V gene TRBV6-6 combines with J gene TRBJ2-7; D is perhaps TRBD2 (6 bases). The CDR3 DNA follows: TGTGCCAGCAGTCACTCCCGGGAGCTTGCCGAGCAGTACTTC. Translation gives CASSHSRELAEQYF.